One sample yielded the 31 T cell receptor beta chains listed below, sequenced in a study of shared clonotypes between healthy human individuals. Produced via immunoSEQ multiplex PCR; TCRdb's table is partial and in-frame only. Of around 990,000 clones in the sample, around three quarters were seen once. Sequenced: memory CD4+ T cells from PBMCs. The subset is: CD45RA-negative fraction. The source is a man between 18 and 29 years old in good health. Some clones in this sample may be carry-over from other donors' samples.

The chain is built from TRBV7-2 and TRBJ2-7; TRBD2 might be the D (6 bases). CDR1 and CDR2 from the germline V gene are SGHTA and FQGNSA. Trimming removed 1 base at V and 0 bases at J, with 13 bases between. CDR3 size: 16 residues. The chain's CDR3 is CASSLVSAGFSYEQYF. CDR3 DNA: TGTGCCAGCAGCTTAGTTAGCGCGGGGTTCTCCTACGAGCAGTACTTC.

The chain joins TRBV27 to TRBJ1-1; D possibly corresponds to TRBD1 (5 bases). The CDR3 length is 15 residues. Per germline, CDR1 MNHEY and CDR2 SMNVEV (reference sequence). The V and J ends lost 3 bases and 1 base respectively, with 12 bases between them. CDR3 bases: TGTGCCAGCAGTTTTTTCTCGACAGCGAACACTGAAGCTTTCTTT. Amino acids: CASSFFSTANTEAFF.

Of note for this clone: The junction shows a germline mismatch at one end, possibly a read error. This chain links TRBV7-7 with TRBJ2-1; TRBD2 matches 8 bases. From germline, CDR1 is SSHAT and CDR2 FNYEAQ (reference sequence). The CDR3 runs 16 residues. CDR3 DNA: TGTGCTAGCAGCCCTACCTCAGCGGGAGTTGGGAATGAGCAGTTCTTC. It yields the protein CASSPTSAGVGNEQFF.

About this clone itself: The sample carries other DNA sequences with the same CDR3. The rearrangement links TRBV5-1 to TRBJ1-3; D is possibly TRBD1 (5 bases). CDR1 and CDR2 from the germline V gene are SGHRS and YFSETQ. This CDR3 has 14 residues. Trimming took 2 bases from V and 1 from J, leaving 7 bases between them. DNA for the CDR3: TGCGCCAGCAGCTTTGAGGGGTCTGGAAACACCATATATTTT. Translating it yields CASSFEGSGNTIYF.

This clone was detected a few times. The same CDR3 also results from other DNA sequences found in this sample. The genes are TRBV6-6 and TRBJ2-1; TRBD2 agrees at 8 bases. The trim removed 5 bases at V and 0 bases at J, leaving 0 bases unmatched. This CDR3 is 14 amino acids long. CDR1 is MNHNY, CDR2 SVGAGI, per germline (reference sequence). The CDR3 bases are TGTGCCAGCAGTAGCGGGAGCTCCTACAATGAGCAGTTCTTC. Residues: CASSSGSSYNEQFF.

This chain joins TRBV11-1 and TRBJ1-1; 10 bases fit TRBD1. Germline CDR1 reads SGHAT; CDR2 reads FQDESV (reference sequence). This CDR3 has 15 residues. The trim removed 5 bases at V and 2 bases at J, leaving 5 bases unmatched. CDR3 bases: TGTGCCAGCAGCCCCAGGGACAGGGGCAACACTGAAGCTTTCTTT. This gives the protein CASSPRDRGNTEAFF.

The CDR3 DNA follows: TGTGCCAGCATCCCTTCATGGGGGGGTAACTATGGCTACACCTTC. It specifies CASIPSWGGNYGYTF. The rearrangement links TRBV28 to TRBJ1-2; D possibly corresponds to TRBD1 (5 bases). The V gene's germline CDR1 is MDHEN and CDR2 SYDVKM. V lost 7 bases to trimming and J lost 1 base, with 16 bases between them. The CDR3 length is 15 residues.

The chain carries TRBV5-4 and TRBJ1-5; 8 positions agree with TRBD1. Per the germline V gene, CDR1 is SGHNT and CDR2 is YYREEE (reference sequence). The J segment lost 1 base and the V segment lost 4 bases, leaving 4 bases of the junction unmatched. This CDR3 region has 15 residues. DNA of the CDR3: TGTGCCAGCAGCCAACAGGGGGGAAGCAATCAGCCCCAGCATTTT. Residues: CASSQQGGSNQPQHF.

This chain uses TRBV5-8 with TRBJ1-2, with D hard to call. Looked up from germline, CDR1 is SGHTS and CDR2 is YDEGEE. V was trimmed by 3 bases and J by 7 bases, leaving 16 bases between them. The CDR3 loop spans 14 amino acids. The CDR3 DNA follows: TGTGCCAGCAGCTCGGGAGGCAGGACCCTTGGCTACACCTTC. This sequence encodes CASSSGGRTLGYTF.

There are a few counts of this clone. The CDR3 DNA reads as TGTGCCAGCAGTTACCGCCCCGTCGGCGGAAACACCATATATTTT. Translated: CASSYRPVGGNTIYF. The J gene is TRBJ1-3, the V gene TRBV5-6; no reliable D call. Germline CDR1 and CDR2: SGHDT and YYEEEE. This CDR3 comprises 15 residues. V was shortened by 5 bases and J by 4 bases, with 16 bases between the two germline ends.

V usage is TRBV27 and J usage is TRBJ2-2; either TRBD1 or TRBD2 may fit D (6 bases each). V was trimmed by 6 bases and J by 0 bases, leaving 8 bases between them. The CDR3 contains 14 residues. Germline-derived CDR1 and CDR2 are MNHEY and SMNVEV (reference sequence). The CDR3 sequence is CASRGGPNTGELFF. The CDR3 DNA follows: TGTGCCAGCAGAGGGGGGCCGAACACCGGGGAGCTGTTTTTT.

This clone was found a few times. The chain has TRBV7-3 and TRBJ2-7, with 8 bases identical to TRBD2. The germline V gene has CDR1 SGHTA and CDR2 FQGTGA. V lost 5 bases, J lost 2 bases, and 5 bases stayed unmatched. The CDR3 is 14 amino acids. The DNA of the CDR3 is TGTGCCAGCAGCCCCCGGGAGGGCACCTACGAGCAGTACTTC. It specifies CASSPREGTYEQYF.

J is TRBJ1-4 and V is TRBV11-2; D is perhaps TRBD1 (5 bases). The V and J ends lost 7 bases and 7 bases respectively, with 22 bases between them. From germline, CDR1 is SGHAT and CDR2 FQNNGV. The CDR3 is made up of 16 amino acids. The CDR3 sequence: CASTFRRGLVGEKLFF. CDR3 coding DNA: TGTGCCAGCACCTTCCGGAGGGGTCTCGTCGGTGAAAAACTGTTTTTT.

This clone turned up a few times. The V call is TRBV5-4, the J call TRBJ2-6; D gene ambiguous. The CDR3 is made up of 17 amino acids. Trimming took 4 bases from V and 0 from J, leaving 14 bases between them. Germline V CDR1 and CDR2: SGHNT, YYREEE (reference sequence). The CDR3 bases are TGTGCCAGCAGCGTGGACGCCCTTCCCTCTGGGGCCAACGTCCTGACTTTC. Its protein is CASSVDALPSGANVLTF.

V gene TRBV6-5 combines with J gene TRBJ1-1; TRBD1 matches at 8 bases. Germline loops: CDR1 MNHEY, CDR2 SVGAGI. V shed 6 bases and J 3 bases; nucleotides not matched to a gene: 6. The length of the CDR3 is 14 residues. CDR3 sequence reads: CASSSGTGDTEAFF. The DNA for the CDR3 is TGTGCCAGCAGCTCCGGGACAGGTGACACTGAAGCTTTCTTT.

This chain connects TRBV30 to TRBJ2-1, with 10 nucleotides matching TRBD2. CDR3 length equals 13 residues. In germline, CDR1 is GTSNPN, CDR2 SVGIG (reference sequence). Unmatched junction bases numbered 7, after V lost 5 bases and J lost 9 bases. The CDR3 region is CAWSASSGGEQFF. The CDR3 nucleotides read TGTGCCTGGTCCGCCTCTAGCGGGGGTGAGCAGTTCTTC. The full variable domain, completed using reference TRBV30 and TRBJ2-1, is SQTIHQWPATLVQPVGSPLSLECTVEGTSNPNLYWYRQAAGRGLQLLFYSVGIGQISSEVPQNLSASRPQDRQFILSSKKLLLSDSGFYLCAWSASSGGEQFFGPGTRLTVL.

This clone was seen only a few times. The J gene is TRBJ2-7, the V gene TRBV7-2; D may be TRBD2 (5 bases). This CDR3 is built from 14 residues. V was clipped by 3 bases and J by 0 bases, with 9 bases between them. Germline assignment: CDR1 SGHTA and CDR2 FQGNSA. In DNA form, the CDR3 reads TGTGCCAGCAGCTTTAGCGTCAGCTCCTACGAGCAGTACTTC. Its translation: CASSFSVSSYEQYF.

This chain joins TRBV2 and TRBJ2-7; D gene uncertain. Germline V gene lookup returns CDR1 SNHLY and CDR2 FYNNEI. The CDR3 is made up of 9 amino acids. V lost 8 bases, J lost 9 bases, and 8 bases lay in between. CDR3 in amino acids: CASGVLQYF. The DNA for the CDR3 is TGTGCCAGCGGCGTTCTGCAGTACTTC.

On this clone: The same CDR3 can be traced to other DNA sequences in this sample. The chain is built from TRBV29-1 and TRBJ1-5, with 8 nucleotides matching TRBD1. V shed 4 bases and J 3 bases; nucleotides not matched to a gene: 2. The V gene's germline CDR1 is SQVTM and CDR2 ANQGSEA. The CDR3 is 13 residues long. The CDR3 DNA is TGCAGCGTTGGACAGGGGCCCAATCAGCCCCAGCATTTT. Translating it yields CSVGQGPNQPQHF.

The chain is built from TRBV6-6 and TRBJ2-1, with D unclear. This CDR3 is built from 14 residues. Germline lookup yields CDR1 MNHNY and CDR2 SVGAGI (reference sequence). V lost 7 bases to trimming and J lost 6 bases, with 16 bases between them. The CDR3 here is CASTLGPAGNEQFF. CDR3 sequence (DNA): TGTGCCAGCACCTTGGGTCCTGCCGGCAATGAGCAGTTCTTC.

The rearrangement uses TRBV6-5 and TRBJ1-1; D is perhaps TRBD1 (5 bases). Germline lookup yields CDR1 MNHEY and CDR2 SVGAGI. V was clipped by 7 bases and J by 10 bases, with 16 bases between them. The CDR3 extends over 12 amino acids. DNA for the CDR3: TGTGCCAGCACCAAAAGGGGCTCCACAGCTTTCTTT. Translation: CASTKRGSTAFF.

The chain employs TRBV9 and TRBJ2-5; no clear D gene. Germline assignment: CDR1 SGDLS and CDR2 YYNGEE. The CDR3 totals 15 residues. V lost 0 bases to trimming and J lost 2 bases, with 11 bases between them. The CDR3 region is CASSVGRVLQETQYF. The CDR3 nucleotides are TGTGCCAGCAGCGTAGGAAGAGTACTTCAAGAGACCCAGTACTTC.

This rearrangement joins TRBV7-2 to TRBJ1-2; D remains ambiguous. CDR3 length: 13 amino acids. Looked up from germline, CDR1 is SGHTA and CDR2 is FQGNSA. Between the trimmed V and J ends, which lost 1 base and 5 bases, there was a span of 8 bases. The CDR3 loop is CASSLGRRYGYTF. As DNA, the CDR3 is TGTGCCAGCAGCTTAGGACGTAGATATGGCTACACCTTC.

The gene calls are TRBV19 and TRBJ1-4; D remains ambiguous. The CDR3 extends over 14 amino acids. V lost 3 bases and J 6 bases, leaving 11 bases between the germline ends. CDR1 is LNHDA and CDR2 is SQIVND in the germline V gene (reference sequence). The CDR3 region has the DNA TGTGCCAGTAGTATCTCACCCACCTATGAAAAACTGTTTTTT. Translation gives CASSISPTYEKLFF.

The chain combines TRBV28 with TRBJ1-2; a weak D match, TRBD1 (5 bases). The CDR3 totals 14 residues. The V end lost 5 bases, the J end lost 6 bases, and 16 bases lay between the germline ends. Germline V gives CDR1 MDHEN, CDR2 SYDVKM. Here the CDR3 DNA reads TGTGCCAGCAGTCCCTGGACACTACGGGATGGCTACACCTTC. It encodes CASSPWTLRDGYTF.

CDR3 DNA sequence: TGTGCCAGCAGCCAAGTGGACAGAACCTACGAGCAGTACTTC. It translates to CASSQVDRTYEQYF. The chain is built from TRBV14 and TRBJ2-7, with D possibly TRBD1 on 6 matching bases. This CDR3 is built from 14 residues. The germline V gene encodes CDR1 SGHDN and CDR2 FVKESK. The V and J ends lost 1 base and 2 bases respectively, with 9 bases between them.

The rearrangement joins TRBV30 to TRBJ1-1, with a possible D match to TRBD1 (6 bases). This CDR3 has 15 amino acids. V lost 0 bases and J lost 1, with 12 bases in between. From germline, CDR1 is GTSNPN and CDR2 SVGIG (reference sequence). The CDR3 nucleotides read TGTGCCTGGAGTGTACCGGGACAACCGAACACTGAAGCTTTCTTT. This sequence encodes CAWSVPGQPNTEAFF.

The V gene is TRBV30, the J gene TRBJ1-2; tentatively, D is TRBD1 (5 bases). V was pared by 3 bases and J by 8 bases, with 19 bases between. CDR1 GTSNPN and CDR2 SVGIG come from the germline V gene (reference sequence). The CDR3 extends over 14 amino acids. The chain's CDR3 is CAWRDPGRVRGYTF. CDR3 nucleotides: TGTGCCTGGAGGGACCCCGGCAGGGTTCGAGGCTACACCTTC.

Concerning this clone itself: The same CDR3 arises from other DNA sequences in this sample as well. The chain couples TRBV7-2 to TRBJ1-5; D gene ambiguous. This CDR3 has 15 residues. Trimming shortened V by 1 base and J by 0 bases, and 7 bases separated the two germline ends. The germline V gene has CDR1 SGHTA and CDR2 FQGNSA. The CDR3 sequence is CASSLVGGSNQPQHF. CDR3 nucleotide sequence: TGTGCCAGCAGCTTAGTAGGAGGTAGCAATCAGCCCCAGCATTTT.

This clone has only one observation. The V and J genes are TRBV14 and TRBJ2-7; D might be TRBD1 (5 bases). Germline V lookup: CDR1 SGHDN, CDR2 FVKESK. The germline V and J ends were trimmed by 1 base and 4 bases, with 14 bases remaining between them. The CDR3 extends over 15 amino acids. This chain's CDR3 is CASSQVGPGPYEQYF. The DNA for the CDR3 is TGTGCCAGCAGCCAAGTAGGCCCAGGGCCATACGAGCAGTACTTC.

CDR3 sequence: CASRPRRNNEQFF. CDR3 in DNA: TGTGCCAGCCGTCCCCGTAGGAACAATGAGCAGTTCTTC. V usage is TRBV28 and J usage is TRBJ2-1; D call uncertain. V lost 8 bases and J lost 5, with 13 bases in between. Germline values: CDR1 MDHEN, CDR2 SYDVKM. This CDR3 contains 13 residues. Together with reference TRBV28 and TRBJ2-1, the CDR3 gives the full variable domain: DVKVTQSSRYLVKRTGEKVFLECVQDMDHENMFWYRQDPGLGLRLIYFSYDVKMKEKGDIPEGYSVSREKKERFSLILESASTNQTSMYLCASRPRRNNEQFFGPGTRLTVL.